The rows below give T cell receptor beta chains drawn from one sample of a study of shared clonotypes between healthy human individuals. TCRdb's table, derived via immunoSEQ multiplex PCR, lists solely in-frame clones and lacks some. Among hundreds of thousands of clones listed, 55% to 85% were seen once. The sample consisted of memory CD4+ T cells sorted from blood. The receptors were sampled from a woman aged 30 to 39 in good health. CDR3s include the opening cysteine and the closing phenylalanine or tryptophan. Fields, in order: clone size, J gene, V gene, D gene, CDR3 DNA, CDR3 protein. The D gene is left open where the match is weak. A clone size is listed for some rows: how often the clone was seen (once, few, many), or a class if it is expanded.

. TRBJ1-4 TRBV5-4 TRBD1 TGTGCCAGCAGCTTGGACAGGGGGACAACTAATGAAAAACTGTTTTTT CASSLDRGTTNEKLFF
. TRBJ2-1 TRBV9 TRBD1 TGTGCCAGCAGCGTCTCCGGGACAGCAATCAATGAGCAGTTCTTC CASSVSGTAINEQFF
. TRBJ2-1 TRBV20-1 . TGCAGTGTGGCTACAAACAATGAGCAGTTCTTC CSVATNNEQFF
many TRBJ2-2 TRBV11-3 . TGTGCCAGCAGAGAACAGGGAGACGGGGAGCTGTTTTTT CASREQGDGELFF
few TRBJ2-3 TRBV11-2 TRBD2 TGTGCCAGCGGACGACTAGCGGGAGGGCCAGGGCTCACAGATACGCAGTATTTT CASGRLAGGPGLTDTQYF
. TRBJ2-3 TRBV28 TRBD2 TGTGCCAGCAGTTCGTCGACTAGCGGGATAGGAGGAGATACGCAGTATTTT CASSSSTSGIGGDTQYF
few TRBJ2-5 TRBV10-1 . TGCGCCAGCAGTGAGTCAGGGGCTGAGACCCAGTACTTC CASSESGAETQYF
once TRBJ2-3 TRBV19 . TGTGCCAGTAGTGGAGGGGCGGGCGAAAATACGCAGTATTTT CASSGGAGENTQYF
. TRBJ2-3 TRBV14 TRBD2 TGTGCCAGCAGCCAAGGTCTGATAGCGGGAGGGAACACAGATACGCAGTATTTT CASSQGLIAGGNTDTQYF
. TRBJ1-4 TRBV19 TRBD1 TGTGCCAGCGGGACAGCCCTTGAAAAACTGTTTTTT CASGTALEKLFF
. TRBJ2-1 TRBV7-6 . TGTGCCAGCAGCCCCTCCCCTGGCGGTGTAAGCTCCTACAATGAGCAGTTCTTC CASSPSPGGVSSYNEQFF
few TRBJ2-2 TRBV18 TRBD1 TGTGCCAGCTCACAGGGACAGGTGGACACCGGGGAGCTGTTTTTT CASSQGQVDTGELFF
. TRBJ2-3 TRBV7-3 . TGTGCCAGCAGCTTAAGAAGGGCTGGGAGCACAGATACGCAGTATTTT CASSLRRAGSTDTQYF
. TRBJ2-3 TRBV10-3 . TGTGCCATCAGTGACGCCAGGGGCGGGACAGATACGCAGTATTTT CAISDARGGTDTQYF
few TRBJ2-3 TRBV14 . TGTGCCAGCAGCCTGACGGTGGGCACAGATACGCAGTATTTT CASSLTVGTDTQYF
. TRBJ2-7 TRBV6-5 . TGTGCCAGCAGTAGAAAATGGGACACCTACGAGCAGTACTTC CASSRKWDTYEQYF